This TCR beta chain was identified during a study of blood T cell repertoires in COVID-19. Study as a whole: Acute-phase and convalescent COVID-19 samples originated in the United States, Italy and Spain.

In the original processing: Amplifying reference gene primers gave estimates of nucleated cell counts. Produced via immunoSEQ multiplex PCR; TCRdb's table is partial and in-frame only. D and trimming come from the DNA, and the V and J calls and clone size come from that table. The data show over 300,000 clones, about 85% seen once. J was trimmed by 4 bases and V by 7 bases; bases with no gene match: 9. CDR3 length equals 14 residues. CDR1 SQVTM and CDR2 ANQGSEA come from the germline V gene. Donors in Cohort 3 who had recovered were those with two negative PCRs, healthcare professional clearance, or resolution of their symptoms.

Sequencing was performed on PBMCs or T cells enriched from blood (not recorded which). This receptor was taken from a woman aged 25 to 39 who had recovered from COVID-19. The chain couples TRBV29-1 to TRBJ2-1, with 8 bases lining up with TRBD1. This CDR3 is CSERTGQEYNEQFF. The CDR3 bases are TGCAGCGAAAGAACGGGACAGGAGTACAATGAGCAGTTCTTC.